This T cell receptor beta chain was captured in a study of neurological immune-mediated disorders. Stored at -80 C, 2 million PBMCs were the source of the unsorted libraries. cDNA was made by 5'RACE with 10-nucleotide random UMIs. One entry per CDR3 protein results from TCRdb running MiXCR on the 5' RACE reads. The table has some 47,000 distinct CDR3 sequences, roughly 15% seen once. Notes on the study in general: No CDR3 amino acid sequences were shared by expanded clones across subjects, suggesting private repertoires in all groups.

The germline V and J ends were trimmed by 4 bases and 2 bases, with 16 bases remaining between them. Germline assignment: CDR1 SGDLS and CDR2 YYNGEE. CDR3 length: 15 residues. In this sample, this clonotype turned up many times. Its antigen is not identified. This TCR derives from a man in his sixties in good health. Specimen: PBMCs. The rearrangement uses TRBV9 and TRBJ2-7; no clear D gene. In nucleotides, the CDR3 is TGTGCCAGCAGCCCCTCGAGCGCTTACACCTACGAGCAGTACTTC. Its protein product is CASSPSSAYTYEQYF.